This TCR beta chain was retrieved from a study of blood T cell repertoires in COVID-19. Participants spanned ages about 18 to 89 years and resided in 20 to 25 US areas. The CDR3 is 15 amino acids. V was pared by 1 base and J by 10 bases, with 8 bases of the junction left unmatched. Germline assignment: CDR1 LNHDA and CDR2 SQIVND (reference sequence). Using immunoSEQ multiplex PCR, the repertoire was profiled, and TCRdb retains in-frame clones only, with some absent. Here the sample spans about 400,000 clones, about 90% being singletons. This sequence originates from a woman aged 25-40 years who had recovered from COVID-19. Sequencing was done on a sample of PBMCs or T cells enriched from blood (not recorded which). This chain connects TRBV19 to TRBJ2-1; 9 bases are a match to TRBD2. CDR3 sequence: CASSIVASGEGEQFF. CDR3 sequence (DNA): TGTGCCAGTAGTATAGTAGCTAGCGGGGAGGGCGAGCAGTTCTTC.